A single sample is the source of the 8 T cell receptor beta chains below, sequenced in a study of CD8 T cells in ankylosing spondylitis. These receptors lack a known antigen. Using its own MiXCR run on the 5' RACE reads, TCRdb lists one record per CDR3 protein. The sample lists some 140,000 distinct CDR3 sequences, roughly 18% occurring once. Study outcomes and limitations: Typical of ankylosing spondylitis blood, it appeared, was a TCR beta motif of eight highly homologous variants.

Sequenced: blood, either unsorted or a sorted T cell fraction (not recorded which). The receptors come from a male donor with ankylosing spondylitis.

CDR3 amino acids: CASSQKGLAKNIQYF. The CDR3 nucleotides read TGCGCCAGCAGTCAGAAGGGACTAGCCAAAAACATTCAGTACTTC. The chain employs TRBV23-1 and TRBJ2-4, with D perhaps matching TRBD2 (6 bases). TRBV23-1 is treated as an ORF (open reading frame) with a function not yet certain. V was clipped by 3 bases and J by 0 bases, with 9 bases between them. The CDR3 is made up of 15 amino acids.

This clonotype has just a few counts. The rearrangement uses TRBV5-1 and TRBJ2-3; D is ambiguous. CDR3 length equals 12 residues. V dropped 0 bases and J dropped 4 bases, with 3 bases sitting between them. Germline V gene sequence: CDR1 SGHRS, CDR2 YFSETQ. The CDR3 is CASSLVADTQYF. The DNA for the CDR3 is TGCGCCAGCAGCTTGGTCGCAGATACGCAGTATTTT.

This rearrangement joins TRBV9 to TRBJ2-7; TRBD2 is a possible D gene (6 bases). The CDR3 is made up of 13 amino acids. Germline CDR1 is SGDLS and CDR2 is YYNGEE. The V end was cut by 3 bases, the J end by 4 bases, with 11 bases between. CDR3 nucleotide sequence: TGTGCCAGCAGCGGAGGAGGGAGATACGAGCAGTACTTC. Protein: CASSGGGRYEQYF.

This clonotype came up once. J is TRBJ2-1 and V is TRBV28; 8 bases map to TRBD1. Germline lookup yields CDR1 MDHEN and CDR2 SYDVKM. The CDR3 spans 13 residues. V was clipped by 2 bases and J by 14 bases; unmatched bases: 8. The CDR3 nucleotides read TGTGCCAGCAGTTTACTACCGGGACAGGAGGAGTTCTTC. Amino acid sequence: CASSLLPGQEEFF. The entire variable domain, with the rest obtained from reference TRBV28 and TRBJ2-1, is as follows: DVKVTQSSRYLVKRTGEKVFLECVQDMDHENMFWYRQDPGLGLRLIYFSYDVKMKEKGDIPEGYSVSREKKERFSLILESASTNQTSMYLCASSLLPGQEEFFGPGTRLTVL.

This clonotype was recorded at least ten times. This chain links TRBV29-1 with TRBJ2-1; 9 nucleotides agree with TRBD1. The germline V gene has CDR1 SQVTM and CDR2 ANQGSEA. Trimming at V came to 5 bases and at J to 8 bases, leaving 7 bases not matched to a gene. The CDR3 totals 13 residues. The DNA of the CDR3 is TGCAGCGTTTGGGGACAGGGAAAGGATGAGCAGTTCTTC. It codes for CSVWGQGKDEQFF.

This chain uses TRBV20-1 with TRBJ1-1; possible D gene TRBD1, 6 bases. This CDR3 is 16 amino acids long. The V gene's germline CDR1 is DFQATT and CDR2 SNEGSKA (reference sequence). Deletions cut 0 bases from V and 4 bases from J, with 18 bases between. The DNA of the CDR3 is TGCAGTGCTAGAGACGGGACAAGCGGTTTAACCACTGAAGCTTTCTTT. It translates to CSARDGTSGLTTEAFF.

This chain uses TRBV12-3 or TRBV12-4 with TRBJ2-1; 9 bases agree with TRBD2. The CDR3 is 14 residues long. The ends lost 6 bases at V and 3 bases at J; junction bases unmatched: 3. The CDR3 DNA reads TGTGCCAGCAGCGGACTAGCGTACTACAATGAGCAGTTCTTC. This codes for CASSGLAYYNEQFF.

This clonotype was counted once. The chain has TRBV5-1 and TRBJ2-1, with 12 bases fitting TRBD2. Trimming removed 0 bases from V and 8 bases from J; junction bases left unmatched: 6. The CDR3 is 16 residues long. Germline-derived CDR1 and CDR2 are SGHRS and YFSETQ. The chain's CDR3 is CASSLVLAGGWDEQFF. The CDR3 DNA follows: TGCGCCAGCAGCTTGGTCCTAGCGGGGGGGTGGGATGAGCAGTTCTTC.